Listed here are 19 T cell receptor beta chains from one sample, sequenced in a study of shared clonotypes between healthy human individuals. Terminally differentiated effector memory CD45RA+ cells were excluded by CCR7 positive selection of CD45RO-negative cells. Data came from immunoSEQ multiplex PCR; TCRdb stores just in-frame clones and leaves some out. The sample records about 2.2 million clones, around 95% being singletons. The sample was naive CD8+ T cells from PBMCs. The receptors shown here come from a man between 18 and 35 years old in good health. Some clones in this sample may be carry-over from other donors' samples.

The V call is TRBV7-8, the J call TRBJ2-1; 9 nucleotides align to TRBD2. Germline trimming cut 4 bases from V and 9 bases from J; bases unmatched to any gene: 10. The CDR3 loop spans 15 amino acids. Germline V CDR1 and CDR2: SGHVS, FQNEAQ. The CDR3 DNA sequence: TGTGCCAGCAGCTCCTCGACTAGCGGCAGGGGTGAGCAGTTCTTC. Encoded protein: CASSSSTSGRGEQFF.

V gene TRBV25-1 combines with J gene TRBJ2-7; the D gene could be TRBD1 or TRBD2 (5 bases each). This CDR3 has 14 amino acids. The V gene's germline CDR1 is MGHDK and CDR2 SYGVNS. V gave up 3 bases and J gave up 1 base, with 10 bases separating them. The CDR3 spells CASSDLGESYEQYF. In DNA form, the CDR3 reads TGTGCCAGCAGTGATCTGGGGGAATCCTACGAGCAGTACTTC.

This sequence joins TRBV7-9 and TRBJ1-2; TRBD1 aligns across 7 bases. Losses at the gene ends were 0 bases for V and 3 bases for J; bases not matched to a gene: 4. CDR1 is SEHNR, CDR2 FQNEAQ, per germline (reference sequence). CDR3 length equals 15 residues. CDR3 protein: CASSLAGGQYYGYTF. In DNA, the CDR3 is TGTGCCAGCAGCTTAGCAGGGGGACAGTACTATGGCTACACCTTC. The full variable domain, rest sourced from reference TRBV7-9 and TRBJ1-2, is DTGVSQNPRHKITKRGQNVTFRCDPISEHNRLYWYRQTLGQGPEFLTYFQNEAQLEKSRLLSDRFSAERPKGSFSTLEIQRTEQGDSAMYLCASSLAGGQYYGYTFGSGTRLTVV.

J is TRBJ2-1 and V is TRBV4-1, with D possibly TRBD2 on 5 matching bases. The length of the CDR3 is 16 residues. The germline V and J ends were trimmed by 2 bases and 4 bases, with 15 bases remaining between them. Germline V lookup: CDR1 MGHRA, CDR2 YSYEKL. In DNA, the CDR3 is TGCGCCAGCAGCCAAAGGACTGGGGTAGGGTACAATGAGCAGTTCTTC. This translates into CASSQRTGVGYNEQFF.

The V gene is TRBV19, the J gene TRBJ2-3; 7 nucleotides align to TRBD2. This CDR3 contains 13 residues. The V gene end was trimmed by 3 bases and the J gene end by 6 bases; junction bases not matched to a gene: 3. Germline CDR1 LNHDA, CDR2 SQIVND (reference sequence). The CDR3: CASSIRTRDTQYF. CDR3 in DNA: TGTGCCAGTAGTATCAGGACTAGGGATACGCAGTATTTT.

The chain uses TRBV7-2 and TRBJ2-6; D gene ambiguous. Germline V gene lookup returns CDR1 SGHTA and CDR2 FQGNSA. V was clipped by 0 bases and J by 4 bases, with 7 bases between them. CDR3 length: 15 residues. The CDR3 here is CASSLAARGANVLTF. CDR3 bases: TGTGCCAGCAGCTTAGCGGCCCGGGGGGCCAACGTCCTGACTTTC.

The chain couples TRBV7-8 to TRBJ2-1; D is perhaps TRBD1 (6 bases). CDR1 and CDR2 (germline): SGHVS, FQNEAQ. This CDR3 region has 13 residues. Trimming took 1 base from V and 9 from J, leaving 10 bases between them. CDR3 coding DNA: TGTGCCAGCAGCTTAGGAGTAGGGGGTGAGCAGTTCTTC. Amino acid sequence: CASSLGVGGEQFF.

The J gene is TRBJ1-5, the V gene TRBV28; D not resolved. V was shortened by 4 bases and J by 0 bases, with 16 bases between the two germline ends. The CDR3 totals 17 residues. Germline-derived CDR1 and CDR2 are MDHEN and SYDVKM. The CDR3 nucleotides are TGTGCCAGCAGTTACTCGCGAGGCCGGGATAGCAATCAGCCCCAGCATTTT. Amino acid sequence: CASSYSRGRDSNQPQHF.

V and J are TRBV2 and TRBJ2-7, with 10 positions matching TRBD1. V shed 9 bases and J 2 bases; nucleotides not matched to a gene: 4. Germline loops: CDR1 SNHLY, CDR2 FYNNEI. The CDR3 spans 13 residues. The CDR3 region is CARRTGGTYEQYF. CDR3 nucleotide sequence: TGTGCCAGGCGGACAGGGGGGACCTACGAGCAGTACTTC.

V usage is TRBV2 and J usage is TRBJ1-3, with D unresolved. CDR1 SNHLY and CDR2 FYNNEI come from the germline V gene. Trimming cost V 7 bases and J 0 bases, with 7 bases left between them. This CDR3 is 13 amino acids long. The CDR3: CASTQVSGNTIYF. The DNA for the CDR3 is TGTGCCAGCACCCAGGTCTCTGGAAACACCATATATTTT.

The chain carries TRBV10-3 and TRBJ1-2, with D unclear. Germline V gives CDR1 ENHRY, CDR2 SYGVKD. The CDR3 consists of 11 residues. V gave up 2 bases and J gave up 8 bases, with 6 bases separating them. DNA for the CDR3: TGTGCCATCAGTGAGGGGAGCGGCTACACCTTC. This gives the protein CAISEGSGYTF.

Here the CDR3 DNA reads TGTGCCAGCAGCCGAGCAGAAGCTGAAGCTTTCTTT. Amino acid sequence: CASSRAEAEAFF. The chain carries TRBV7-9 and TRBJ1-1; D is undetermined. The CDR3 contains 12 residues. Germline CDR1 SEHNR, CDR2 FQNEAQ (reference sequence). V dropped 5 bases and J dropped 6 bases, with 10 bases sitting between them. Variable domain in full (rest from reference TRBV7-9 and TRBJ1-1): DTGVSQNPRHKITKRGQNVTFRCDPISEHNRLYWYRQTLGQGPEFLTYFQNEAQLEKSRLLSDRFSAERPKGSFSTLEIQRTEQGDSAMYLCASSRAEAEAFFGQGTRLTVV.

Concerning this clone: No conserved phenylalanine or tryptophan ends this CDR3, so it is likely a read error. The chain combines TRBV27 with TRBJ1-1; D is uncertain. From germline, CDR1 is MNHEY and CDR2 SMNVEV (reference sequence). This CDR3 is 14 amino acids long. Deletions cut 2 bases from V and 6 bases from J, with 13 bases between. Here the CDR3 reads CASSLMPTGSEAFS. CDR3 DNA sequence: TGTGCCAGCAGTTTAATGCCGACCGGGTCTGAAGCTTTCTCT.

Concerning this clone: This same CDR3 is encoded by further DNA sequences in the sample. In nucleotides, the CDR3 is TGTGCCAGCAGCTTGGGAGGGGGCACCGGGGAGCTGTTTTTT. As protein: CASSLGGGTGELFF. The chain couples TRBV5-6 to TRBJ2-2, with a weak D call TRBD1 (6 bases). This CDR3 comprises 14 residues. Deletions cut 0 bases from V and 4 bases from J, with 7 bases between. CDR1 is SGHDT and CDR2 is YYEEEE in the germline V gene.

This clone was recorded only once. CDR3 in amino acids: CASSQTGLSGTQYF. CDR3 DNA: TGTGCCAGCAGCCAAACAGGGCTTTCGGGGACCCAGTACTTC. The chain carries TRBV7-9 and TRBJ2-5; the D gene is possibly TRBD1 (6 bases). Trimming stripped 5 bases from V and 7 bases from J, with 17 bases between. The CDR3 runs 14 residues. Germline loops: CDR1 SEHNR, CDR2 FQNEAQ (reference sequence).

This chain uses TRBV6-6 with TRBJ2-1, with D possibly TRBD1 on 6 matching bases. Trimming left V 6 bases short and J 8 bases short, with 20 bases between. Germline V gene data show CDR1 as MNHNY and CDR2 as SVGAGI (reference sequence). There are 15 residues in the CDR3. The CDR3 sequence: CASRIRDTITHEQFF. The CDR3 bases are TGTGCCAGCAGAATACGGGACACCATCACACATGAGCAGTTCTTC.

The CDR3 region has the DNA TGTGCCAGCAGCCTAGGACAGGGGACGTACCAAGAGACCCAGTACTTC. Translation gives CASSLGQGTYQETQYF. J is TRBJ2-5 and V is TRBV7-9; 9 bases are shared with TRBD1. J was trimmed by 0 bases and V by 5 bases; bases with no gene match: 7. CDR1 is SEHNR, CDR2 FQNEAQ, per germline (reference sequence). This CDR3 has 16 amino acids.

This chain connects TRBV30 to TRBJ2-3; D not certain. The CDR3 spans 15 residues. Per germline, CDR1 GTSNPN and CDR2 SVGIG (reference sequence). Trimming stripped 1 base from V and 2 bases from J, with 13 bases between. The CDR3 bases are TGTGCCTGGAGTGGCCAACCTACTTCCACAGATACGCAGTATTTT. Translated, it gives CAWSGQPTSTDTQYF.

The chain recombines TRBV7-6 with TRBJ1-5; a weak D match, TRBD1 (5 bases). The CDR3 loop spans 14 amino acids. With 1 base removed from V and 5 bases from J, the gap between germline ends came to 9 bases. Germline CDR1 is SGHVS and CDR2 is FNYEAQ. The CDR3, as DNA: TGTGCCAGCAGCTTAGGACAGTCAGATCAGCCCCAGCATTTT. It yields the protein CASSLGQSDQPQHF.